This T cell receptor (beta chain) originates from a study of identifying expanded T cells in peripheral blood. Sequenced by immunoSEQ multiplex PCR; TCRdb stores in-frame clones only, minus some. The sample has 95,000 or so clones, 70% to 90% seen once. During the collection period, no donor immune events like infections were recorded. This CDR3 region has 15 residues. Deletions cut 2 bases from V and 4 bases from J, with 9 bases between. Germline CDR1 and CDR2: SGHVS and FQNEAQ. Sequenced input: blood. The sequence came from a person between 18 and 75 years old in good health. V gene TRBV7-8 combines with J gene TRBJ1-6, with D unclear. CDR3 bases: TGTGCCAGCAGCTTATTTGGACTTTATAATTCACCCCTCCACTTT. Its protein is CASSLFGLYNSPLHF.